This entry concerns a single T cell receptor beta chain. Antigen specificity is unknown. The authors produced TCR alpha and TCR beta cDNA libraries with sample barcodes and UMIs by 5'RACE using constant-segment primers. TCRdb used MiXCR to reprocess the 5' RACE reads, holding one entry per CDR3 protein. In the table there are 250,000 to 350,000 distinct CDR3 sequences, 15% to 20% of which are singletons. These data come from a study of T-cell memory formation after mild COVID-19. Whole-study context: TCR clusters were mostly donor specific.

The CDR3 consists of 15 residues. From germline, CDR1 is SGDLS and CDR2 YYNGEE. Trimming stripped 3 bases from V and 4 bases from J, with 14 bases between. Study-wide results and caveats: Memory cells collected pre-infection included some clones that later responded, suggesting cross-reactive memory joined.

This clonotype was sampled from a man younger than 35 who had mild COVID-19 (a few samples of this study predate the infection). Cell type and time point are not known. Sequences were obtained from PBMCs or a T cell subset sorted from them (not recorded which). The chain couples TRBV9 to TRBJ2-1; D is unresolved. The CDR3 nucleotides read TGTGCCAGCAGCGCAAGCCTCTCCACATACAATGAGCAGTTCTTC. It translates to CASSASLSTYNEQFF.